This T cell receptor (beta chain) is from a study of T-cell reconstitution after alpha-beta-depleted transplantation in children. Using unique molecular identifiers, the investigators prepared the TCRbeta library. MiXCR was run by TCRdb on the PCR reads, yielding one entry per CDR3 protein. The sample contains 450,000 to 600,000 distinct CDR3 sequences, around 19% of which appear only once. On this clonotype: Compared with germline, one end of the junction differs, possibly owing to a read error.

Germline V gene data show CDR1 as SGHRS and CDR2 as YFSETQ. The CDR3 loop spans 16 amino acids. The receptor was derived from a human donor who donated a stem cell graft to a child with acute lymphoblastic leukemia. The starting material was PBMCs from the stem cell graft donor, obtained from the stem cell graft. The gene calls are TRBV5-1 and TRBJ1-1; D is unclear. The CDR3 loop is CVSSLGWTGMNTEAFF. Written as DNA, the CDR3 is TGCGTCAGCAGCTTGGGATGGACGGGAATGAACACTGAAGCTTTCTTT.